The 21 T cell receptor beta chains below were found in one sample sequenced in a study of T cell changes during pregnancy in multiple sclerosis. The method was immunoSEQ multiplex PCR; TCRdb's version includes in-frame clones alone and lacks a portion of them. The data contain around 65,000 clones, around 92% of them seen just once; the ten biggest clones take up around 2.8%. The source material was peripheral blood, sampled in the second trimester of pregnancy. These receptor sequences come from a female donor in good health, enrolled as a control in a pregnancy study.

The V call is TRBV7-9, the J call TRBJ1-2, with D possibly TRBD1 on 5 matching bases. The germline gives CDR1 SEHNR, CDR2 FQNEAQ (reference sequence). The V gene lost 7 bases and the J gene lost 4 bases, with 13 bases spanning the gap. The CDR3 has 13 amino acids. The CDR3 region has the DNA TGTGCCAGCACTGCGGGGCCCCCCTATGGCTACACCTTC. It specifies CASTAGPPYGYTF.

The V and J genes are TRBV7-2 and TRBJ1-2, with D uncertain. The length of the CDR3 is 14 residues. The germline CDR1 and CDR2 sequences are SGHTA and FQGNSA. V shed 3 bases and J shed 7 bases, with 15 bases lying between them. Here the CDR3 DNA reads TGTGCCAGCAGCTTTTCGAGAGGGCTGGGTGGCTACACCTTC. It yields the protein CASSFSRGLGGYTF. The full variable domain, its missing parts supplied by reference TRBV7-2 and TRBJ1-2, is GAGVSQSPSNKVTEKGKDVELRCDPISGHTALYWYRQSLGQGLEFLIYFQGNSAPDKSGLPSDRFSAERTGGSVSTLTIQRTQQEDSAVYLCASSFSRGLGGYTFGSGTRLTVV.

The chain employs TRBV7-9 and TRBJ1-4, with TRBD1 matching over 10 bases. Losses at the gene ends were 3 bases for V and 6 bases for J; bases not matched to a gene: 7. The CDR3 has 16 amino acids. Germline assignment: CDR1 SEHNR and CDR2 FQNEAQ (reference sequence). The DNA of the CDR3 is TGTGCCAGCAGCTTTGGGACAGGGGAACATCATGAAAAACTGTTTTTT. It specifies CASSFGTGEHHEKLFF.

The chain recombines TRBV5-1 with TRBJ2-7; 9 bases align to TRBD2. CDR3 length: 15 residues. With 4 bases clipped from V and 3 bases from J, the junction kept 8 bases outside the gene matches. Per the germline V gene, CDR1 is SGHRS and CDR2 is YFSETQ. The CDR3 nucleotides are TGCGCCAGCAGCCCGGTCGCGGGGGGGGACTACGAGCAGTACTTC. Translated: CASSPVAGGDYEQYF.

Concerning this clone itself: Compared with germline, one end of the junction differs, possibly owing to a read error. The chain joins TRBV27 to TRBJ2-7, with 12 nucleotides matching TRBD1. Germline CDR1 reads MNHEY; CDR2 reads SMNVEV (reference sequence). This CDR3 has 16 amino acids. The CDR3 coding sequence is TGTGCCAGCAGTAGCCCGGGGACAGGGGGCTCCAACGAGCAGTACTTC. Translating it yields CASSSPGTGGSNEQYF.

This chain joins TRBV7-3 and TRBJ2-1; TRBD2 matches at 9 bases. Germline V lookup: CDR1 SGHTA, CDR2 FQGTGA. The CDR3 runs to 14 residues. V trimming: 5 bases; J trimming: 5 bases; junction bases outside the gene matches: 4. CDR3 nucleotides: TGTGCCAGCAGCGTCTCTAGCGGGAACAATGAGCAGTTCTTC. The encoded protein is CASSVSSGNNEQFF.

The chain couples TRBV6-5 to TRBJ1-2; no clear D gene. The CDR3 has 14 residues. In germline, CDR1 is MNHEY, CDR2 SVGAGI. V lost 5 bases and J 4 bases, leaving 14 bases between the germline ends. DNA for the CDR3: TGTGCCAGCAGTCCTTCAGGTTATACCTATGGCTACACCTTC. It translates to CASSPSGYTYGYTF.

V is TRBV28 and J is TRBJ2-2; 7 positions agree with TRBD1. The CDR3 extends over 13 amino acids. V lost 5 bases and J lost 6; bases outside the gene matches: 3. Germline V gene lookup returns CDR1 MDHEN and CDR2 SYDVKM. This CDR3 is CASSNRGPGELFF. In DNA form, the CDR3 reads TGTGCCAGCAGTAACAGGGGTCCCGGGGAGCTGTTTTTT. Full variable domain (missing parts from reference TRBV28 and TRBJ2-2): DVKVTQSSRYLVKRTGEKVFLECVQDMDHENMFWYRQDPGLGLRLIYFSYDVKMKEKGDIPEGYSVSREKKERFSLILESASTNQTSMYLCASSNRGPGELFFGEGSRLTVL.

The chain has TRBV30 and TRBJ2-7; TRBD2 matches at 13 bases. In germline, CDR1 is GTSNPN, CDR2 SVGIG (reference sequence). The trim removed 4 bases at V and 2 bases at J, leaving 8 bases unmatched. The CDR3 is made up of 16 amino acids. CDR3 amino acids: CAWTGGTSGAAYEQYF. The CDR3 DNA sequence: TGTGCCTGGACCGGAGGGACTAGCGGGGCCGCCTACGAGCAGTACTTC.

The chain is built from TRBV2 and TRBJ2-1; possible D gene TRBD2, 6 bases. The CDR3 length is 16 residues. V dropped 1 base and J dropped 0 bases, with 10 bases sitting between them. Germline CDR1 and CDR2: SNHLY and FYNNEI. CDR3 residues: CASSEDIGSSYNEQFF. CDR3 DNA sequence: TGTGCCAGCAGTGAAGATATCGGGAGCTCCTACAATGAGCAGTTCTTC.

This chain links TRBV28 with TRBJ1-1; TRBD1 might be the D (6 bases). The germline V gene has CDR1 MDHEN and CDR2 SYDVKM. The V gene lost 6 bases and the J gene lost 5 bases, with 13 bases spanning the gap. The CDR3 contains 13 residues. The CDR3 DNA reads TGTGCCAGCAGACAGGGAATGAGAACTGAAGCTTTCTTT. Translated: CASRQGMRTEAFF.

This chain joins TRBV4-2 and TRBJ2-6; D not resolved. The V gene lost 0 bases and the J gene lost 1 base, with 7 bases spanning the gap. CDR1 is LGHNA, CDR2 YNFKEQ, per germline. This CDR3 has 16 residues. CDR3 region: CASSQDRYSGANVLTF. The CDR3 nucleotides read TGTGCCAGCAGCCAAGATCGGTATTCTGGGGCCAACGTCCTGACTTTC.

The genes are TRBV6-5 and TRBJ2-1; TRBD1 might be the D (5 bases). CDR3 length equals 13 residues. V was pared by 3 bases and J by 9 bases, with 12 bases between. Germline CDR1 MNHEY, CDR2 SVGAGI. CDR3 in amino acids: CASSYLSRGEQFF. The CDR3 DNA is TGTGCCAGCAGTTATCTCTCTAGGGGTGAGCAGTTCTTC.

This rearrangement joins TRBV2 to TRBJ1-2; a possible D gene is TRBD1 (6 bases). The CDR3 loop spans 13 amino acids. V lost 6 bases and J lost 5, with 13 bases in between. Germline V gives CDR1 SNHLY, CDR2 FYNNEI. CDR3 region: CASRGRDTYGYTF. In DNA form, the CDR3 reads TGTGCCAGCAGGGGCCGGGACACATATGGCTACACCTTC.

DNA for the CDR3: TGTGCCAGCAGTGAAAGCCCTAGCGGGATGGAGAGTGAGCAGTTCTTC. Translating it yields CASSESPSGMESEQFF. The chain employs TRBV2 and TRBJ2-1; 9 bases match TRBD2. V lost 2 bases and J lost 9; bases outside the gene matches: 11. The CDR3 length is 16 residues. The V gene's germline CDR1 is SNHLY and CDR2 FYNNEI.

This chain joins TRBV2 and TRBJ2-5; 7 nucleotides line up with TRBD2. The CDR3 sequence is 11 residues long. Germline V gene lookup returns CDR1 SNHLY and CDR2 FYNNEI. Trimming cost V 7 bases and J 9 bases; bases outside gene matches: 5. The CDR3 loop reads CASTALAPQYF. CDR3 DNA: TGTGCCAGCACCGCACTAGCGCCCCAGTACTTC. The whole variable domain, filled in from reference TRBV2 and TRBJ2-5, reads EPEVTQTPSHQVTQMGQEVILRCVPISNHLYFYWYRQILGQKVEFLVSFYNNEISEKSEIFDDQFSVERPDGSNFTLKIRSTKLEDSAMYFCASTALAPQYFGPGTRLLVL.

The gene calls are TRBV28 and TRBJ2-1; D is possibly TRBD1 (6 bases). The ends were cut back, 10 bases at V and 3 bases at J, with 22 bases in the middle. This CDR3 region has 16 residues. The V gene's germline CDR1 is MDHEN and CDR2 SYDVKM. The CDR3 loop reads CAILRYDRDIYNEQFF. In nucleotides, the CDR3 is TGTGCCATCCTGCGTTACGATAGGGACATCTACAATGAGCAGTTCTTC. The full variable domain, completed using reference TRBV28 and TRBJ2-1, is DVKVTQSSRYLVKRTGEKVFLECVQDMDHENMFWYRQDPGLGLRLIYFSYDVKMKEKGDIPEGYSVSREKKERFSLILESASTNQTSMYLCAILRYDRDIYNEQFFGPGTRLTVL.

The V gene is TRBV9, the J gene TRBJ2-3; tentatively, D is TRBD2 (5 bases). Germline V gene sequence: CDR1 SGDLS, CDR2 YYNGEE. The CDR3 has 14 residues. V was cut by 4 bases and J by 0 bases, with 9 bases left in between. CDR3 DNA: TGTGCCAGCAGCTCTCGAGGGAGCACAGATACGCAGTATTTT. Its protein product is CASSSRGSTDTQYF.

This clone was counted a single time. V and J are TRBV6-5 and TRBJ2-2, with 7 nucleotides matching TRBD2. Germline V lookup: CDR1 MNHEY, CDR2 SVGAGI. V was clipped by 2 bases and J by 4 bases; unmatched bases: 7. CDR3 size: 16 residues. CDR3 residues: CASSYGAGDVTGELFF. The CDR3 bases are TGTGCCAGCAGTTACGGGGCGGGAGACGTCACCGGGGAGCTGTTTTTT.

The chain has TRBV30 and TRBJ2-7; maybe TRBD2 (5 bases). The V and J ends lost 0 bases and 7 bases respectively, with 10 bases between them. Per germline, CDR1 GTSNPN and CDR2 SVGIG (reference sequence). This CDR3 contains 12 residues. This CDR3 is CAWSVAGIEQYF. The CDR3 DNA reads as TGTGCCTGGAGTGTAGCCGGGATTGAGCAGTACTTC.

The chain carries TRBV28 and TRBJ2-2; the match to TRBD1 covers 10 bases. The CDR3 has 19 amino acids. Germline CDR1 is MDHEN and CDR2 is SYDVKM. V trimming: 7 bases; J trimming: 2 bases; junction bases outside the gene matches: 16. CDR3 sequence reads: CASNLYALGQGINTGELFF. CDR3 DNA: TGTGCCAGCAACCTGTACGCTTTGGGACAGGGGATTAACACCGGGGAGCTGTTTTTT.